What follows are 9 T cell receptor beta chains derived from one specimen sequenced in a study of breast tumors, draining lymph nodes, adjacent tissues. Axillary draining lymph nodes of breast cancer patients supplied the node samples. TCRdb recomputed calls from the multiplex PCR reads with MiXCR, one row per CDR3 protein. This sample has 180,000 or so distinct CDR3 sequences, with about 33% found just once. Sequenced sample: axillary lymph node tissue. Source of these receptors: a female donor with breast cancer. Some clones in this sample may be carry-over from other donors' samples.

This clonotype was seen repeatedly, ten times or more. The chain links TRBV5-6 to TRBJ2-7; 7 bases line up with TRBD1. The CDR3 contains 18 residues. Germline-derived CDR1 and CDR2 are SGHDT and YYEEEE. Trimming removed 5 bases from V and 5 bases from J; junction bases left unmatched: 22. The CDR3 region is CASRPDRTRPGVSNEQYF. The CDR3 nucleotides read TGTGCCAGCAGACCGGACAGGACACGCCCCGGAGTGTCAAACGAGCAGTACTTC. Filled out from reference TRBV5-6 and TRBJ2-7, the complete variable domain reads DAGVTQSPTHLIKTRGQQVTLRCSPKSGHDTVSWYQQALGQGPQFIFQYYEEEERQRGNFPDRFSGHQFPNYSSELNVNALLLGDSALYLCASRPDRTRPGVSNEQYFGPGTRLTVT.

In this sample, this clonotype turned up many times. The chain is built from TRBV5-6 and TRBJ2-1; 11 positions match TRBD1. With 4 bases clipped from V and 5 bases from J, the junction kept 5 bases outside the gene matches. The length of the CDR3 is 15 residues. Per germline, CDR1 SGHDT and CDR2 YYEEEE. CDR3 loop: CASSRPGQGDNEQFF. Here the CDR3 DNA reads TGTGCCAGCAGCCGGCCGGGACAGGGGGACAATGAGCAGTTCTTC.

This clonotype was picked up many times. This chain connects TRBV5-6 to TRBJ2-7; no definite D call. Germline loops: CDR1 SGHDT, CDR2 YYEEEE. This CDR3 region has 16 residues. Trimming took 0 bases from V and 2 from J, leaving 15 bases between them. DNA of the CDR3: TGTGCCAGCAGCTTGGCAGTGGGTGGAAAACCCTACGAGCAGTACTTC. Translating gives CASSLAVGGKPYEQYF.

This clonotype was observed at least ten times. The rearrangement links TRBV12-3 or TRBV12-4 to TRBJ1-2; a possible D gene is TRBD1 (5 bases). The ends were cut back, 5 bases at V and 0 bases at J, with 10 bases in the middle. The CDR3 is made up of 14 amino acids. The CDR3 is CASSPGGTNYGYTF. The CDR3 coding sequence is TGTGCCAGCAGTCCCGGGGGAACTAACTATGGCTACACCTTC.

The genes are TRBV13 and TRBJ2-6; D is unresolved. Germline V gene data show CDR1 as PRHDT and CDR2 as FYEKMQ (reference sequence). V was cut by 3 bases and J by 0 bases, with 6 bases left in between. The CDR3 loop spans 15 amino acids. CDR3 residues: CASSLLRSGANVLTF. Here the CDR3 DNA reads TGTGCCAGCAGCTTGCTGCGCTCTGGGGCCAACGTCCTGACTTTC.

This clonotype was counted a few times. A read error is possible here, since a much larger clone lies one base away. V and J are TRBV20-1 and TRBJ1-5, with TRBD1 matching over 9 bases. The CDR3 contains 15 residues. Germline V lookup: CDR1 DFQATT, CDR2 SNEGSKA (reference sequence). The V gene end was trimmed by 2 bases and the J gene end by 6 bases; junction bases not matched to a gene: 8. The CDR3 loop is CSARRTGGGTQPQHF. Here the CDR3 DNA reads TGCAGTGCTAGACGAACAGGGGGCGGCACTCAGCCCCAGCATTTT.

To note about this clonotype: A much larger clone sits a single nucleotide away, making a read error possible. The rearrangement uses TRBV28 and TRBJ1-2; D remains ambiguous. The V and J ends lost 6 bases and 10 bases respectively, with 12 bases between them. The germline CDR1 and CDR2 sequences are MDHEN and SYDVKM. The CDR3 is 11 residues long. The CDR3 sequence is CASRLYRTYTF. CDR3 DNA: TGTGCCAGCAGATTGTATCGAACCTACACCTTC.

This clonotype was seen only a few times. The chain employs TRBV6-6 and TRBJ1-1; 8 nucleotides align to TRBD1. V trimming: 6 bases; J trimming: 10 bases; junction bases outside the gene matches: 10. The CDR3 extends over 13 amino acids. Germline V lookup: CDR1 MNHNY, CDR2 SVGAGI (reference sequence). The CDR3 loop reads CASRDLGQGRAFF. The DNA for the CDR3 is TGTGCCAGCAGAGACCTTGGACAGGGTAGAGCTTTCTTT.

This clonotype was counted at least ten times. The chain uses TRBV7-8 and TRBJ2-7; 7 bases agree with TRBD2. CDR3 length equals 14 residues. Per the germline V gene, CDR1 is SGHVS and CDR2 is FQNEAQ. With 3 bases clipped from V and 2 bases from J, the junction kept 4 bases outside the gene matches. The CDR3: CASSLASGPYEQYF. As DNA, the CDR3 is TGTGCCAGCAGCTTGGCTAGCGGCCCCTACGAGCAGTACTTC.